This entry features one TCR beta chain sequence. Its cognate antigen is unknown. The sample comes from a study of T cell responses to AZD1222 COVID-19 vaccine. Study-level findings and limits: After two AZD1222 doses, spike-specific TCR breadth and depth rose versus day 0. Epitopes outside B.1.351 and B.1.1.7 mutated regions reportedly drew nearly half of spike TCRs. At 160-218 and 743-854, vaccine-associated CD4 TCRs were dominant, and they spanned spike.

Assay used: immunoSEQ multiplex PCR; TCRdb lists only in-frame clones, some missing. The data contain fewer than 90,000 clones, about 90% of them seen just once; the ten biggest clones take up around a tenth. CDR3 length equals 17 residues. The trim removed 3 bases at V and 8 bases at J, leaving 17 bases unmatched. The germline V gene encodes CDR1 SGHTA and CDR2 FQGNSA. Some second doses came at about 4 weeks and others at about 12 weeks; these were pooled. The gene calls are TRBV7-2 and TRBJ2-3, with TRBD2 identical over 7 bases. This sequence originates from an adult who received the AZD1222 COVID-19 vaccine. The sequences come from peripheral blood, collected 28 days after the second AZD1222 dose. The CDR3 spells CASSFSMTSPTFITQYF. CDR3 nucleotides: TGTGCCAGCAGCTTCTCGATGACTAGCCCAACATTTATTACGCAGTATTTT.